This record looks at one T cell receptor (beta chain) sequence and its context. This clone's antigen is unknown. A roughly 2.5 ml peripheral blood sample was drawn into PAXgene tubes per donor and stored at -80°C. Without T cell sorting, total RNA was isolated from whole blood using the PAXgene blood miRNA kit on an automated QIAcube. Peripheral blood from monozygotic twin pairs who were concordant or discordant for inflammatory bowel disease underwent deep TCRalpha and TCRbeta repertoire profiling using unique molecular barcoding. Smoking habits were recorded for all twin pairs, and each individual was classified as a current, former or never smoker. The sample belongs to a study of monozygotic twins with inflammatory bowel disease (dated by TCRdb to about 2019). For context, the study as a whole: The complete study included roughly 30 monozygotic twin pairs: 19 IBD-discordant Danish pairs and nine German pairs, of which four were IBD-concordant and five were IBD-discordant. Disease-associated traits were sought mainly through comparisons between IBD patients and their genetically identical healthy co-twins within discordant pairs. Each individual had, on average, about 151 000 unique TCRalpha sequences and 181 000 unique TCRbeta sequences available for analysis. Points the paper makes about the study in general: Compared with healthy twins, IBD patients shared fewer clonotypes with other individuals, and the difference was most pronounced in patients with signs of disease activity. Measured by the inverse Simpson index, TCRbeta repertoire diversity was lower in IBD patients than in their healthy co-twins. Because patients were on differing immunosuppressive treatments, the repertoires may have picked up extra background noise and inter-individual variability. No difference in repertoire similarity was observed between concordant and discordant twins, possibly owing to limited statistical power. Different T cell subtypes could not be distinguished in the analysis. No single strong signal or clonotype linked to IBD turned up in the results, so the idea that one exists was not supported.

Library method: 5' RACE. The input for every TCR library was 3,500 to 4,000 ng of total RNA. For each sample, cDNA synthesis with SMARTScribe reverse transcriptase was split into eight separate reactions. During cDNA synthesis, template switching introduced unique molecular identifiers that contained a 6-nucleotide sample barcode. TCRalpha and TCRbeta cDNA was amplified in two nested PCRs of roughly 16 and 10 cycles, and bead purification was carried out after each PCR. Before amplification, the cDNA was treated with uracil DNA-glycosylase and purified using the QIAquick PCR purification kit. In the second PCR, Illumina TruSeq-compatible adapters and sample-specific barcodes were added. Library quality and concentration were assessed using TapeStation and Qubit, and about 5.2 ng of each library was pooled. Sequencing of pooled libraries was carried out on an Illumina HiSeq2500 single-index Rapid Run using 2 x 100 bp reads and custom sequencing primers. The source study handled its data this way. PCR and sequencing errors were corrected by UMI-based consensus assembly using MiGEC version 1.2.6. MiXCR version 2.1.1 was used for V(D)J alignment, clonotype assembly and CDR3 extraction. Gene usage, clonotype sharing and MAIT/NKT TCR abundance were normalised by analysing the top 1000, 10 000 and 20 000 clonotypes per sample. Diversity was computed as the inverse Simpson index with the vegan R package after downsampling to 27 000 UMIs. Paired Mann-Whitney U tests on discordant twin pairs were used, with Benjamini-Hochberg multiple-testing correction. TCRdb reanalyzed the reads, keeping one entry per CDR3 protein sequence and omitting DNA. V and J calls and clone size were set by TCRdb, not the authors. The table of this sample itemizes fewer than 550,000 distinct CDR3 sequences. The leading ten clones occupy around 2.4% of the sample.

From the cysteine through the phenylalanine, the CDR3 covers 14 amino acids. No DNA is recorded. The CDR1 and CDR2 encoded by the germline V gene (reference sequence) are DFQATT and SNEGSKA. The TCR sequence derives from a human donor with ulcerative colitis or Crohn's disease, or a healthy co-twin of an affected twin (not recorded which). Sequencing was done on a sample of blood. The chain is assembled from TRBV20-1 and TRBJ2-1; without DNA, the TCRdb call of TRBD1 cannot be checked. CDR3 protein: CSAWYSGRIHEQFF.